Presented here are 28 T cell receptor beta chains from one specimen sequenced in a study of CD8 T cells in Susac syndrome. An input of 0.5 to 1 ug of RNA was subjected to reverse transcription using random hexamers. One entry per CDR3 protein results from TCRdb running MiXCR on the immunoSEQ multiplex PCR reads. The profile shows 150,000 to 250,000 distinct CDR3 sequences, around 96% of them singletons. Sequenced material: CD4+ T cells from PBMCs. These receptors were obtained from a human donor with multiple sclerosis.

This chain uses TRBV12-3 or TRBV12-4 with TRBJ2-4; 9 nucleotides line up with TRBD1. The CDR3 is made up of 17 amino acids. The V gene end was trimmed by 6 bases and the J gene end by 0 bases; junction bases not matched to a gene: 9. The CDR3 region is CASRPSYRGLAKNIQYF. Here the CDR3 DNA reads TGTGCCAGCAGGCCTTCCTACAGGGGGCTAGCCAAAAACATTCAGTACTTC.

The gene calls are TRBV27 and TRBJ1-1; 7 nucleotides align to TRBD1. V lost 3 bases to trimming and J lost 1 base; unmatched junction nucleotides: 5. The CDR3 length is 15 residues. Looked up from germline, CDR1 is MNHEY and CDR2 is SMNVEV (reference sequence). The CDR3 here is CASSLRGQRNTEAFF. Here the CDR3 DNA reads TGTGCCAGCAGTTTGAGGGGACAGAGGAACACTGAAGCTTTCTTT.

V gene TRBV30 combines with J gene TRBJ1-1; 8 nucleotides match TRBD1. CDR3 size: 14 residues. J lost 6 bases, V lost 2 bases, and 8 bases had no gene match. Germline V CDR1 and CDR2: GTSNPN, SVGIG (reference sequence). Here the CDR3 reads CAWSRAGGLAEAFF. CDR3 in DNA: TGTGCCTGGAGTCGAGCAGGGGGCTTGGCTGAAGCTTTCTTT. Supplemented by reference TRBV30 and TRBJ1-1, the full variable domain reads SQTIHQWPATLVQPVGSPLSLECTVEGTSNPNLYWYRQAAGRGLQLLFYSVGIGQISSEVPQNLSASRPQDRQFILSSKKLLLSDSGFYLCAWSRAGGLAEAFFGQGTRLTVV.

The chain carries TRBV20-1 and TRBJ2-1; 11 bases match TRBD2. Looked up from germline, CDR1 is DFQATT and CDR2 is SNEGSKA (reference sequence). The CDR3 spans 16 residues. Trimming took 5 bases from V and 3 from J; bases not matched to a gene: 9. In DNA, the CDR3 is TGCAGTGCTTCCTCTCTAGCGGGAGGAAACTACAATGAGCAGTTCTTC. Protein: CSASSLAGGNYNEQFF.

The V gene is TRBV20-1, the J gene TRBJ2-5; possible D gene TRBD1, 7 bases. Germline loops: CDR1 DFQATT, CDR2 SNEGSKA (reference sequence). V was cut by 6 bases and J by 9 bases, with 23 bases left in between. This CDR3 contains 14 residues. CDR3 nucleotides: TGCAGTGCGTGGGAGCGGGCCGCCCAGGGGGCCCAGTACTTC. This sequence encodes CSAWERAAQGAQYF.

The V gene is TRBV30, the J gene TRBJ1-1, with 7 bases identical to TRBD1. Trimming removed 4 bases from V and 4 bases from J; junction bases left unmatched: 3. This CDR3 contains 12 residues. Per germline, CDR1 GTSNPN and CDR2 SVGIG (reference sequence). As DNA, the CDR3 is TGTGCCTGGACACGACAGGGCACTGAAGCTTTCTTT. Its protein is CAWTRQGTEAFF.

The chain employs TRBV9 and TRBJ1-1; D might be TRBD1 (5 bases). Trimming shortened V by 1 base and J by 2 bases, and 12 bases separated the two germline ends. CDR1 and CDR2 (germline): SGDLS, YYNGEE. This CDR3 is built from 15 residues. The CDR3, as DNA: TGTGCCAGCAGCGTATCGTCGCAGGGTAACACTGAAGCTTTCTTT. It translates to CASSVSSQGNTEAFF.

V gene TRBV29-1 combines with J gene TRBJ1-1, with D tentatively TRBD1 (5 bases). Germline CDR1 is SQVTM and CDR2 is ANQGSEA. With 4 bases removed from V and 1 base from J, the gap between germline ends came to 7 bases. This CDR3 contains 12 residues. CDR3 in DNA: TGCAGCGTTGGGGGCAGGAACACTGAAGCTTTCTTT. Its protein is CSVGGRNTEAFF.

The V gene is TRBV7-2, the J gene TRBJ1-6; no reliable D call. The CDR3 length is 15 residues. The germline V gene has CDR1 SGHTA and CDR2 FQGNSA. The V end lost 5 bases, the J end lost 8 bases, and 16 bases lay between the germline ends. CDR3 loop: CASSPGPVGYSPLHF. In DNA, the CDR3 is TGTGCCAGCAGCCCCGGACCCGTTGGGTATTCACCCCTCCACTTT.

The gene calls are TRBV5-6 and TRBJ1-1, with 8 bases fitting TRBD1. The CDR3 loop spans 15 amino acids. Germline V gene sequence: CDR1 SGHDT, CDR2 YYEEEE. With V trimmed by 3 bases and J by 1 base, 5 bases remained unmatched. The CDR3 DNA reads as TGTGCCAGCAGCTCCGGACAGGGCGGGAACACTGAAGCTTTCTTT. Translated: CASSSGQGGNTEAFF.

The chain links TRBV9 to TRBJ2-1; maybe TRBD2 (5 bases). CDR1 and CDR2 from the germline V gene are SGDLS and YYNGEE. V was cut by 3 bases and J by 10 bases, with 14 bases left in between. The CDR3 spans 13 residues. The DNA for the CDR3 is TGTGCCAGCAGCGGCAGTGGACTTAGCGAGCAGTTCTTC. Its protein is CASSGSGLSEQFF. Variable domain in full (rest from reference TRBV9 and TRBJ2-1): DSGVTQTPKHLITATGQRVTLRCSPRSGDLSVYWYQQSLDQGLQFLIQYYNGEERAKGNILERFSAQQFPDLHSELNLSSLELGDSALYFCASSGSGLSEQFFGPGTRLTVL.

The chain has TRBV3-1 and TRBJ1-1, with 8 bases identical to TRBD1. V shed 4 bases and J 3 bases; nucleotides not matched to a gene: 4. The CDR3 is made up of 14 amino acids. CDR1 is LGHDT and CDR2 is YNNKEL in the germline V gene (reference sequence). CDR3 in DNA: TGTGCCAGCAGCCGTGGGACAGGTTACACTGAAGCTTTCTTT. This encodes CASSRGTGYTEAFF.

The V and J genes are TRBV3-1 and TRBJ1-2, with D hard to call. CDR1 LGHDT and CDR2 YNNKEL come from the germline V gene (reference sequence). The V end was cut by 1 base, the J end by 8 bases, with 5 bases between. The CDR3 loop spans 11 amino acids. CDR3 loop: CASSQAGGYTF. CDR3 nucleotide sequence: TGTGCCAGCAGCCAAGCTGGGGGCTACACCTTC.

CDR3 coding DNA: TGTGCCAGCAGCGTAGAGGGACAGGGGGCGAACACTGAAGCTTTCTTT. Its translation is CASSVEGQGANTEAFF. This sequence joins TRBV9 and TRBJ1-1; 12 positions match TRBD1. The CDR3 covers 16 residues. CDR1 and CDR2 (germline): SGDLS, YYNGEE. With V trimmed by 0 bases and J by 1 base, 1 base remained unmatched.

This chain joins TRBV18 and TRBJ1-6; a weak D match, TRBD1 (6 bases). Trimming cost V 6 bases and J 13 bases, with 22 bases left between them. This CDR3 region has 15 residues. Germline assignment: CDR1 KGHSH and CDR2 LQKENI. CDR3 nucleotide sequence: TGTGCCAGCTCGGCCCCTAACTCAGGGGTGAAGCCCCTCCACTTT. The encoded protein is CASSAPNSGVKPLHF.

V and J are TRBV20-1 and TRBJ1-5, with 8 bases identical to TRBD1. Germline loops: CDR1 DFQATT, CDR2 SNEGSKA (reference sequence). This CDR3 comprises 13 residues. The trim removed 1 base at V and 6 bases at J, leaving 2 bases unmatched. The CDR3 loop reads CSARGQGTQPQHF. CDR3 sequence (DNA): TGCAGTGCTAGAGGACAGGGGACTCAGCCCCAGCATTTT.

V is TRBV6-6 and J is TRBJ2-2, with 12 bases identical to TRBD2. Germline V lookup: CDR1 MNHNY, CDR2 SVGAGI (reference sequence). This CDR3 has 15 residues. The V segment lost 9 bases and the J segment 2 bases; nucleotides outside the gene matches: 4. CDR3 DNA: TGTGCCAGTTCGACTAGCGGGGGCAACACCGGGGAGCTGTTTTTT. Its translation: CASSTSGGNTGELFF.

The chain joins TRBV7-2 to TRBJ2-3; D unclear. Germline assignment: CDR1 SGHTA and CDR2 FQGNSA. With 4 bases removed from V and 4 bases from J, the gap between germline ends came to 15 bases. This CDR3 has 15 residues. The CDR3 DNA reads as TGTGCCAGCAGCTACTTTTCTTCGTCCGCAGATACGCAGTATTTT. This codes for CASSYFSSSADTQYF.

This chain links TRBV5-6 with TRBJ1-6; tentatively, D is TRBD1 (5 bases). The V end was cut by 2 bases, the J end by 8 bases, with 11 bases between. Germline values: CDR1 SGHDT, CDR2 YYEEEE. The CDR3 runs to 14 residues. In nucleotides, the CDR3 is TGTGCCAGCAGCTTCGAAGACAGATATTCACCCCTCCACTTT. This encodes CASSFEDRYSPLHF.

The chain combines TRBV5-1 with TRBJ2-1; D perhaps matches TRBD1 (7 bases). Germline CDR1 and CDR2: SGHRS and YFSETQ. V was clipped by 0 bases and J by 2 bases, with 18 bases between them. The CDR3 spans 18 residues. This CDR3 reads CASSLARGLAAPYNEQFF. The CDR3 nucleotides read TGCGCCAGCAGCTTGGCCAGGGGGTTAGCGGCTCCCTACAATGAGCAGTTCTTC.

This clonotype was seen more than once but under ten times. The V gene is TRBV4-1, the J gene TRBJ2-1, with 9 bases that match TRBD1. V shed 2 bases and J 9 bases; nucleotides not matched to a gene: 5. The CDR3 loop spans 14 amino acids. Germline values: CDR1 MGHRA, CDR2 YSYEKL. The CDR3 nucleotides read TGCGCCAGCAGCCAATGGGACAGGGTGGTTGAGCAGTTCTTC. This codes for CASSQWDRVVEQFF.

V usage is TRBV5-4 and J usage is TRBJ1-1; 8 bases align to TRBD1. Per germline, CDR1 SGHNT and CDR2 YYREEE (reference sequence). V trimming: 4 bases; J trimming: 6 bases; junction bases outside the gene matches: 11. This CDR3 comprises 15 residues. The CDR3: CASSIPGQASSEAFF. CDR3 bases: TGTGCCAGCAGCATACCGGGACAGGCGTCCTCTGAAGCTTTCTTT.

This sequence joins TRBV20-1 and TRBJ2-5; D is uncertain. The V and J ends lost 7 bases and 1 base respectively, with 7 bases between them. The CDR3 totals 11 residues. Germline V gene data show CDR1 as DFQATT and CDR2 as SNEGSKA (reference sequence). DNA of the CDR3: TGCAGTGGGCAGCCCCAAGAGACCCAGTACTTC. It is translated as CSGQPQETQYF.

This clonotype was seen a single time. This chain uses TRBV24-1 with TRBJ1-4, with unresolved D. The CDR3 totals 13 residues. V lost 7 bases, J lost 8 bases, and 13 bases lay in between. Germline assignment: CDR1 KGHDR and CDR2 SFDVKD. The CDR3 DNA follows: TGTGCCACCAGCGAGGGTTCACAAGAAAAACTGTTTTTT. The encoded protein is CATSEGSQEKLFF.

The V call is TRBV30, the J call TRBJ2-3, with 9 bases lining up with TRBD1. Looked up from germline, CDR1 is GTSNPN and CDR2 is SVGIG (reference sequence). The V segment lost 6 bases and the J segment 9 bases; nucleotides outside the gene matches: 16. CDR3 length: 15 residues. CDR3 coding DNA: TGTGCCTGCCCCCTTCGCGGGGTGGGGACAGGGACGCAGTATTTT. It translates to CACPLRGVGTGTQYF.

In this sample, this clonotype turned up once. Its ends do not fully match the called genes, so a read error is possible. This chain uses TRBV7-9 with TRBJ2-7; D is possibly TRBD2 (6 bases). The CDR3 spans 13 residues. Germline-derived CDR1 and CDR2 are SEHNR and FQNEAQ (reference sequence). The CDR3 here is CASSYTTGTFATF. DNA for the CDR3: TGTGCCAGCAGCTATACTACCGGGACTTTCGCTACCTTC.

This sequence joins TRBV5-1 and TRBJ2-7; unclear D gene. The CDR3 has 11 amino acids. Germline lookup yields CDR1 SGHRS and CDR2 YFSETQ. V lost 3 bases and J lost 5, with 6 bases in between. The CDR3 DNA reads as TGCGCCAGCAGCTCCGCCCACGAGCAGTACTTC. As protein: CASSSAHEQYF.

The V gene is TRBV4-2, the J gene TRBJ2-1; 8 bases map to TRBD1. The V gene's germline CDR1 is LGHNA and CDR2 YNFKEQ. V lost 2 bases to trimming and J lost 7 bases; unmatched junction nucleotides: 7. CDR3 length equals 15 residues. CDR3 sequence reads: CASSQPSDRENEQFF. The DNA for the CDR3 is TGTGCCAGCAGCCAACCCTCGGACAGGGAAAATGAGCAGTTCTTC.